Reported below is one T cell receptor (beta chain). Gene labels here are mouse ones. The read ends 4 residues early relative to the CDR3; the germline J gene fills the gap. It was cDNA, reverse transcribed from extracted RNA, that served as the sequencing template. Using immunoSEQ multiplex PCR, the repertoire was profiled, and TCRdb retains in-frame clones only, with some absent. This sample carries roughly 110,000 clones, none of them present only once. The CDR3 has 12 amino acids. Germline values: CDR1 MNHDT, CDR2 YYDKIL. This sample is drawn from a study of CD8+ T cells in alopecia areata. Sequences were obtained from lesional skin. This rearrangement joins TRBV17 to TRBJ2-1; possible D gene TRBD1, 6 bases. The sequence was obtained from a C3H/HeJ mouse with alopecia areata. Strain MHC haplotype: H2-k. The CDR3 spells CASSRQGAEQFF. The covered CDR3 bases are TGTGCTAGCAGTAGACAGGGGGCT.